Listed here is a single T cell receptor (beta chain). Antigen unknown. This record comes from a study of cytomegalovirus exposure and HLA in healthy donors. Repertoires were generated with immunoSEQ multiplex PCR, while TCRdb's copy carries only in-frame clones and drops some. The sample holds about 84,000 clones; around 90% are singletons and the top ten take less than 2.5%. The study, taken as a whole, reports: The majority of TCR sequences were rare, yet some public TCRs appeared in many donors.

V lost 4 bases and J lost 1, with 11 bases in between. CDR1 is SGHNT, CDR2 YENEEA, per germline. The length of the CDR3 is 14 residues. This chain links TRBV11-3 with TRBJ2-7; no firm D call. The source of this sequence is a man aged 25 to 45 in good health and CMV-seronegative. The sample comprised PBMCs. The CDR3 DNA is TGTGCCAGCAGCTCCTCAGGTTTTTCCTACGAGCAGTACTTC. Translating it yields CASSSSGFSYEQYF. The entire variable domain, with the rest obtained from reference TRBV11-3 and TRBJ2-7, is as follows: EAGVVQSPRYKIIEKKQPVAFWCNPISGHNTLYWYLQNLGQGPELLIRYENEEAVDDSQLPKDRFSAERLKGVDSTLKIQPAELGDSAVYLCASSSSGFSYEQYFGPGTRLTVT.